A selection of T cell receptor beta chains follows, all from one sample in a study of cytomegalovirus exposure and HLA in healthy donors. Some clones are missing from TCRdb's copy, which holds only in-frame ones; the method was immunoSEQ multiplex PCR. The table has more than 90,000 clones, 55% to 70% seen once; the top ten hold roughly 2%. The sample comprised PBMCs. The receptors here all came from a woman under 40 in good health and CMV-seronegative. Both conserved end residues are part of each CDR3. A D gene is named only where the DNA matches it firmly. Some rows have no size entry. The others give once, few or many, or a class for an expanded clone.

TRBV7-3	TRBD2	TRBJ2-7	few	CASSITGGRSGEQYF
TRBV9	TRBD1	TRBJ2-2	NA	CASKRDSNTGELFF
TRBV18	TRBD1	TRBJ1-5	NA	CASSRQGATNQPQHF
TRBV4-1	NA	TRBJ2-7	NA	CASSQVVLQGLSSYEQYF
TRBV7-9	NA	TRBJ1-5	NA	CASSFGRGYSNQPQHF
TRBV7-9	NA	TRBJ1-1	NA	CASRGSTENTEAFF
TRBV11-1	NA	TRBJ1-2	NA	CASSLVAAGSGYTF
TRBV4-3	TRBD2	TRBJ2-2	few	CASSQDYQGLAATGGELFF
TRBV7-9	TRBD2	TRBJ2-5	NA	CASSSRGLAGGETQYF
TRBV27	NA	TRBJ2-7	NA	CASSLGLARSYEQYF
TRBV29-1	TRBD1	TRBJ2-7	NA	CSVLHGTGTALYEQYF
TRBV4-1	TRBD1	TRBJ2-7	NA	CASSHPGQTEYEQYF
TRBV6-6	TRBD1	TRBJ1-1	NA	CASSLDREALGTEAFF
TRBV30	TRBD1	TRBJ2-3	few	CAWSRGQETDTQYF
TRBV2	NA	TRBJ1-2	NA	CASSGTANYGYTF
TRBV4-1	NA	TRBJ1-4	NA	CASSQVLGGRVDEKLFF
TRBV6-1	TRBD2	TRBJ2-1	NA	CASSVELAGGNEQFF
TRBV19	TRBD2	TRBJ2-3	NA	CASSGRTSTSTDTQYF
TRBV28	TRBD1	TRBJ1-2	NA	CASSWDRGSYGYTF
TRBV2	TRBD1	TRBJ2-2	NA	CASGQGAYTGELFF
TRBV10-2	TRBD2	TRBJ2-1	NA	CASSDPGLAGYNEQFF
TRBV12-2	NA	TRBJ1-4	NA	CASTSNEKLFF
TRBV6-7	NA	TRBJ1-4	NA	CASSKGHAQKLFF
TRBV4-1	NA	TRBJ2-2	NA	CASSQGSAGELFF
TRBV28	TRBD1	TRBJ2-2	NA	CASSLPGQANTGELFF
TRBV28	NA	TRBJ1-1	NA	CASSSGALNTEAFF
TRBV30	NA	TRBJ1-1	NA	CAWSVRRGSPEAFF
TRBV19	TRBD1	TRBJ2-2	NA	CASSAGTANTGELFF
TRBV28	TRBD1	TRBJ1-4	NA	CASSQGGTTNEKLFF
TRBV25-1	NA	TRBJ2-7	NA	CASSELSRTYEQYF
TRBV28	TRBD2	TRBJ2-7	NA	CASSLPLAGTHEQYF
TRBV19	TRBD2	TRBJ2-1	few	CASSRAGGSKRYNEQFF
TRBV2	TRBD1	TRBJ1-2	NA	CASSYIGTGTSYGYTF
TRBV2	NA	TRBJ2-3	NA	CASSEARQNTDTQYF
TRBV6-1	NA	TRBJ2-6	NA	CASEYSGANVLTF
TRBV28	TRBD1	TRBJ1-3	NA	CASTDRGRNTIYF
TRBV6-4	NA	TRBJ2-2	few	CASSERDTGELFF
TRBV11-2	NA	TRBJ1-1	few	CASSLEGAGTNTEAFF
TRBV15	NA	TRBJ1-1	NA	CATSPGGANTEAFF
TRBV4-1	NA	TRBJ2-1	few	CASRAHALSSNEQFF
TRBV5-6	NA	TRBJ2-3	few	CASSAYRVSTDTQYF
TRBV5-6	NA	TRBJ1-2	once	CASSLYNSNYGYTF
TRBV6-5	NA	TRBJ2-3	NA	CASRARISTDTQYF
TRBV5-5	NA	TRBJ1-2	NA	CASSLDRLPTGGYTF
TRBV30	TRBD2	TRBJ2-7	NA	CAWSVLAGGPYEQYF
TRBV6-4	NA	TRBJ2-3	NA	CASSEGLATNTDTQYF
TRBV28	NA	TRBJ1-1	NA	CASSMTVNTEAFF
TRBV28	TRBD1	TRBJ1-2	NA	CASSLRDRDPKFYGYTF
TRBV28	TRBD2	TRBJ2-5	NA	CASSQNGGARETQYF
TRBV5-5	TRBD2	TRBJ2-3	NA	CASRREVTDTQYF
TRBV7-3	NA	TRBJ2-1	NA	CASSPRQDSYNEQFF
TRBV7-3	TRBD1	TRBJ1-1	NA	CASSLTAGGLTEAFF
TRBV11-2	TRBD2	TRBJ2-1	once	CASSSSASGTSYNEQFF
TRBV6-5	TRBD1	TRBJ2-7	NA	CASSSRTGLTYEQYF